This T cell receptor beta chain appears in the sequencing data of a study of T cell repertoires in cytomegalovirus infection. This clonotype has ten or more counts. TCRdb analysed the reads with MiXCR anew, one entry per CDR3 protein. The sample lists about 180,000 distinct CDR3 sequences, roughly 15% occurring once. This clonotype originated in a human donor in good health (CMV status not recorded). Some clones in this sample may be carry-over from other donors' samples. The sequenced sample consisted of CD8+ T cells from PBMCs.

The CDR3 reads CASSAPGFQPQHF. The CDR3 nucleotides are TGTGCCAGCAGCGCCCCAGGATTTCAGCCCCAGCATTTT. The V gene is TRBV12-3 or TRBV12-4, the J gene TRBJ1-5; D is undetermined. V was clipped by 6 bases and J by 6 bases, with 12 bases between them. The CDR3 has 13 residues.